This TCR beta chain emerged from a study of post-analysis software for immune sequencing data. The overall study: Included among the disease courses, which were recorded for the cohort, were relapsing-remitting, secondary progressive and progressive-relapsing multiple sclerosis.

Researchers reported that TCR beta cDNA libraries carried unique molecular identifiers. Once about 0.95 to 10 million T cells were used, roughly 490,000 cDNA molecules resulted. TCRdb reanalysed the PCR reads using MiXCR and keeps one entry per CDR3 protein. The sample lists some 890,000 distinct CDR3 sequences; approximately 50% were seen once. Points from the study as a whole: Under the F measure, samples that were prepared in one batch clustered strongly together. Controls showed lower frequencies than patients for roughly five TRBV segments, and TRBV5-6, TRBV5-1 and TRBV20-1 were among these.

CDR3 length: 11 amino acids. V lost 5 bases and J 13 bases, leaving 13 bases between the germline ends. Germline assignment: CDR1 SGHRS and CDR2 YFSETQ. Turning to this clonotype: Its target is not known.

The source is a girl aged 10 to 17 with multiple sclerosis. The chain links TRBV5-1 to TRBJ2-1, with D maybe TRBD2 (5 bases). The sequenced sample consisted of blood. This CDR3 reads CASREESGQFF. The CDR3 region has the DNA TGCGCCAGCAGGGAGGAGTCTGGACAGTTCTTC.